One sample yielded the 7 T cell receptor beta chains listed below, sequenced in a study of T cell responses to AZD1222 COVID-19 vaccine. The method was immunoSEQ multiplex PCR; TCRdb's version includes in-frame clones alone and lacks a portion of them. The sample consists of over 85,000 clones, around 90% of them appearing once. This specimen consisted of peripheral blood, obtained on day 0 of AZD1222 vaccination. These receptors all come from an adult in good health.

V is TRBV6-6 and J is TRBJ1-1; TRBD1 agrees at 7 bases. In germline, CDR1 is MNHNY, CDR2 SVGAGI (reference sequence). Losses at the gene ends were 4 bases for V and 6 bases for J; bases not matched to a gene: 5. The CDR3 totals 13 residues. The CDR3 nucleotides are TGTGCCAGCAGTTCAGGAGGACAGGCTGAAGCTTTCTTT. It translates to CASSSGGQAEAFF.

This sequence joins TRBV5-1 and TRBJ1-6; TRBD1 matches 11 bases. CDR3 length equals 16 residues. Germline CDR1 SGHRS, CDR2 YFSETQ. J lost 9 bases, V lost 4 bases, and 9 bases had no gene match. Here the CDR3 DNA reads TGCGCCAGCAGCCCGCGGGACAGGGGGGTTGGTTCACCCCTCCACTTT. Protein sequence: CASSPRDRGVGSPLHF.

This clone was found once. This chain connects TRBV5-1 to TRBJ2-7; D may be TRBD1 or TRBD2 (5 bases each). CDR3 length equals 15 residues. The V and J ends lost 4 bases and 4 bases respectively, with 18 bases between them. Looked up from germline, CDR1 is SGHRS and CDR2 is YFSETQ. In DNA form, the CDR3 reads TGCGCCAGCAGCCCGGCCGAGGTAGGGACGTACGAGCAGTACTTC. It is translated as CASSPAEVGTYEQYF.

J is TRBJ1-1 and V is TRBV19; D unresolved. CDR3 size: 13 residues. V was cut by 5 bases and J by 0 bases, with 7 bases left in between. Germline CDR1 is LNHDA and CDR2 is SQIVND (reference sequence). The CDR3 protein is CASSSHLNTEAFF. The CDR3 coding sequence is TGTGCCAGTAGTTCACATTTGAACACTGAAGCTTTCTTT.

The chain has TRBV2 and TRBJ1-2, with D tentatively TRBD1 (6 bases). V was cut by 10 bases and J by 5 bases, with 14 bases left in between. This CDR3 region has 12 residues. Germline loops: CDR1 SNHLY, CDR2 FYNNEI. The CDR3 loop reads CANRDTRYGYTF. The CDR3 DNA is TGTGCCAATCGGGACACCCGATATGGCTACACCTTC.

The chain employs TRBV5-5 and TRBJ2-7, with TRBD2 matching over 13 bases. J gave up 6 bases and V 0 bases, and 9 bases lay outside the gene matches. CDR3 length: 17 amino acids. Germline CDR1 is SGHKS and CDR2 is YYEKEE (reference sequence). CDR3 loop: CASSLGTSGRATGEQYF. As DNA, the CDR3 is TGTGCCAGCAGCTTGGGAACTAGCGGGAGGGCCACCGGCGAGCAGTACTTC.

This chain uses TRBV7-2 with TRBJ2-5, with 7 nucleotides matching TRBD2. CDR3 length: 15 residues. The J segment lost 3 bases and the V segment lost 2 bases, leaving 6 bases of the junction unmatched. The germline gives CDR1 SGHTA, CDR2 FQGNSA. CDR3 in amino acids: CASSLPAGTKETQYF. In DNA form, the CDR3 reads TGTGCCAGCAGCTTACCAGCGGGGACGAAAGAGACCCAGTACTTC.